These 3 T cell receptor beta chains share one sample of origin, sequenced in a study of T cells in Graves' hyperthyroidism and ophthalmopathy. RNA transcripts served as the template for amplifying TCR beta CDR3 regions. In the first-round RT-PCR of the TCR CDR3, the HTBI primer set was used. TCRdb ran MiXCR on the multiplex PCR reads and lists one entry per CDR3 protein. This table holds around 690,000 distinct CDR3 sequences, about 18% found once. Sequenced: blood. The receptors derive from a man aged 50 to 59 with Graves' hyperthyroidism.

There are many counts of this clonotype. V and J are TRBV29-1 and TRBJ2-5; D remains ambiguous. From germline, CDR1 is SQVTM and CDR2 ANQGSEA. Trimming shortened V by 8 bases and J by 5 bases, and 15 bases separated the two germline ends. This CDR3 has 12 residues. CDR3 sequence (DNA): TGCAGCCACGGGCGCCTTGGGGAGACCCAGTACTTC. Translation: CSHGRLGETQYF. Full variable domain (remainder filled in from reference TRBV29-1 and TRBJ2-5): SAVISQKPSRDICQRGTSLTIQCQVDSQVTMMFWYRQQPGQSLTLIATANQGSEATYESGFVIDKFPISRPNLTFSTLTVSNMSPEDSSIYLCSHGRLGETQYFGPGTRLLVL.

V usage is TRBV28 and J usage is TRBJ2-7; 15 bases are shared with TRBD2. Trimming at V came to 4 bases and at J to 7 bases, leaving 11 bases not matched to a gene. The CDR3 contains 17 residues. Per the germline V gene, CDR1 is MDHEN and CDR2 is SYDVKM. The CDR3 reads CASSSPGLAGGTGEQYF. For the CDR3, the DNA is TGTGCCAGCAGTTCCCCGGGACTAGCGGGAGGAACGGGAGAGCAGTACTTC.

The rearrangement joins TRBV11-2 to TRBJ1-4; 12 bases agree with TRBD1. After removal of 7 bases from V and 11 bases from J, the junction contained 8 bases not matched to a gene. The CDR3 has 14 amino acids. Germline V gene lookup returns CDR1 SGHAT and CDR2 FQNNGV. The CDR3 DNA reads TGTGCCAGCACCCGGGACAGGGGGCTCACGAAACTGTTTTTT. Translation: CASTRDRGLTKLFF. Filled out from reference TRBV11-2 and TRBJ1-4, the complete variable domain reads EAGVAQSPRYKIIEKRQSVAFWCNPISGHATLYWYQQILGQGPKLLIQFQNNGVVDDSQLPKDRFSAERLKGVDSTLKIQPAKLEDSAVYLCASTRDRGLTKLFFGSGTQLSVL.